The subject of this entry is one T cell receptor beta chain. What it binds is not known. CDR1 and CDR2 (germline): SGHAT, FQNNGV. The CDR3 is 13 amino acids. The junction had 2 bases not matched to a gene; V was cut back by 4 bases and J by 7 bases. The source of the sample is a study of T cells in tuberculosis. This table comes from immunoSEQ multiplex PCR, and its TCRdb copy is limited to in-frame clones, with some not included. The table has more than 35,000 clones, nearly 95% seen once. Regarding the study as a whole: Active tuberculosis patients had shorter CDR3-alpha; the beta difference was nonsignificant. Using the GMM-specific repertoire gave more than 85% accuracy versus approximately 70% with motifs. GMM-specific TCRs were nearer to active tuberculosis alpha repertoires, suggesting expansion.

This clonotype was obtained from a donor aged 10-29 years with latent tuberculosis or without tuberculosis infection. Sequenced material: PBMCs. J is TRBJ1-1 and V is TRBV11-2, with 11 bases that match TRBD1. Written as DNA, the CDR3 is TGTGCCAGCAGCTGGACAGGGGGCCTTGAAGCTTTCTTT. Translated, it gives CASSWTGGLEAFF.